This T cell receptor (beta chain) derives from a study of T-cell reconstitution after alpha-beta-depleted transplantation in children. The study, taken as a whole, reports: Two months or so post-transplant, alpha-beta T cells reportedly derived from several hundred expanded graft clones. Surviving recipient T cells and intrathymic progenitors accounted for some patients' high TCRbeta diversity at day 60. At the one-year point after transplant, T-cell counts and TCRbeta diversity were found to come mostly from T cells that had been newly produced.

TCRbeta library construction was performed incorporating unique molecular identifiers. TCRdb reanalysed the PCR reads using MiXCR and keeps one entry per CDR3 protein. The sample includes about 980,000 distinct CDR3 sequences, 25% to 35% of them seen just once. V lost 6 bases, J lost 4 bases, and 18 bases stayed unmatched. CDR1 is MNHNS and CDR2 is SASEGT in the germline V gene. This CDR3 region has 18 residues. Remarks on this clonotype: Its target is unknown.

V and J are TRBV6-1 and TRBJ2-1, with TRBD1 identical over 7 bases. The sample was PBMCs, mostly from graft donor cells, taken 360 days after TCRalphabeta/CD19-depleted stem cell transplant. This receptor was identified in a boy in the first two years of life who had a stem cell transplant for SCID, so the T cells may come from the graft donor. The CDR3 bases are TGTGCCAGCAGCAGCTACCTCCTTCCGGGACAGCTATACAATGAGCAGTTCTTC. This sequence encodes CASSSYLLPGQLYNEQFF.